The T cell receptor beta chain described here comes from a study of control samples from healthy donors and cancer patients (dated by TCRdb to between 2020 and 2021). Here V drops 4 bases and J drops 2 bases, and the junction holds 2 bases not matched to any gene. CDR3 length: 15 amino acids, cysteine to phenylalanine. Of all the DNA, just the CDR3 is kept, 45 bases in frame from base 1. CDR1 and CDR2, per the germline V gene (reference sequence), are LGHDT and YNNKEL. Concerning this clone: What antigen it recognizes has not been identified. Per-base qualities were not stored, and no clone one base away is much larger.

Preparation of the library involved the immunoSEQ multiplex PCR assay. Sourced from immuneACCESS, this table was stored by TCRdb with only in-frame sequences that have V and J called. A share of the clones is absent; for the studies checked, an unresolved V gene accounts for under half, and the remainder has no known explanation. Across this sample there are about 140,000 clones, with about 89% seen only once. 6% to 9% of the sample is in the top ten clones. This clonotype was obtained from a man younger than 35 in good health. The chain uses TRBV3-1 (or the pseudogene TRBV3-2) and TRBJ2-6, and 7 junctional nucleotides match TRBD1. Sequenced sample: blood. The encoded CDR3 is CASSLQGTGANVLTF. The nucleotides are TGTGCCAGCAGCCTACAGGGGACTGGGGCCAACGTCCTGACTTTC.